Listed here are 22 T cell receptor beta chains from one sample, sequenced in a study of blood T cell repertoires in COVID-19. Produced via immunoSEQ multiplex PCR; TCRdb's table is partial and in-frame only. The sample holds under 200,000 clones, 89% seen once. The sequenced sample was PBMCs or T cells enriched from blood (not recorded which). These TCRs come from a woman in her late teens or twenties who had recovered from COVID-19.

The chain has TRBV28 and TRBJ2-1; no clear D gene. Trimming took 3 bases from V and 5 from J, leaving 8 bases between them. Per the germline V gene, CDR1 is MDHEN and CDR2 is SYDVKM. This CDR3 comprises 13 residues. CDR3: CASSFRANNEQFF. In nucleotides, the CDR3 is TGTGCCAGCAGTTTTAGAGCGAACAATGAGCAGTTCTTC.

This rearrangement joins TRBV2 to TRBJ2-7; 7 bases map to TRBD1. Germline trimming cut 6 bases from V and 3 bases from J; bases unmatched to any gene: 8. This CDR3 has 14 amino acids. Germline V gene lookup returns CDR1 SNHLY and CDR2 FYNNEI. This CDR3 is CASRVRQGFYEQYF. The CDR3 nucleotides read TGTGCCAGCAGAGTCCGACAGGGCTTCTACGAGCAGTACTTC.

The chain employs TRBV7-3 and TRBJ2-5; 7 nucleotides align to TRBD2. V gave up 5 bases and J gave up 2 bases; unmatched junction bases: 8. The CDR3 loop spans 15 amino acids. CDR1 and CDR2 from the germline V gene are SGHTA and FQGTGA. The CDR3 sequence is CASSLLGGPQETQYF. The CDR3 DNA reads as TGTGCCAGCAGCCTCTTGGGAGGGCCTCAAGAGACCCAGTACTTC.

The V call is TRBV28, the J call TRBJ1-4, with TRBD1 matching over 9 bases. Trimming cost V 2 bases and J 7 bases; bases outside gene matches: 2. The CDR3 sequence is 14 residues long. Germline values: CDR1 MDHEN, CDR2 SYDVKM. The CDR3 nucleotides are TGTGCCAGCAGTTTAGGACAGGGGTTTGAAAAACTGTTTTTT. Amino acid sequence: CASSLGQGFEKLFF. The full variable domain, in which reference TRBV28 and TRBJ1-4 provide the parts outside the CDR3, is DVKVTQSSRYLVKRTGEKVFLECVQDMDHENMFWYRQDPGLGLRLIYFSYDVKMKEKGDIPEGYSVSREKKERFSLILESASTNQTSMYLCASSLGQGFEKLFFGSGTQLSVL.

The chain employs TRBV20-1 and TRBJ2-3, with 8 bases identical to TRBD1. The length of the CDR3 is 14 residues. The V segment lost 3 bases and the J segment 6 bases; nucleotides outside the gene matches: 8. CDR1 DFQATT and CDR2 SNEGSKA come from the germline V gene (reference sequence). The CDR3 region has the DNA TGCAGTGCTAGTGGGCAGGGGGCATGGGATACGCAGTATTTT. Translated: CSASGQGAWDTQYF.

The CDR3 region has the DNA TGCAGCGTTGAAGGACTAGCGGGAAGCACAGATACGCAGTATTTT. This codes for CSVEGLAGSTDTQYF. V usage is TRBV29-1 and J usage is TRBJ2-3; 11 bases match TRBD2. The CDR3 consists of 15 residues. The V gene end was trimmed by 1 base and the J gene end by 0 bases; junction bases not matched to a gene: 0. Germline assignment: CDR1 SQVTM and CDR2 ANQGSEA.

The rearrangement joins TRBV7-8 to TRBJ1-1, with 8 bases identical to TRBD1. Germline assignment: CDR1 SGHVS and CDR2 FQNEAQ. The CDR3 consists of 12 residues. The junction had 6 bases not matched to a gene; V was cut back by 5 bases and J by 10 bases. The CDR3 protein is CASSPGTGLAFF. CDR3 coding DNA: TGTGCCAGCAGCCCCGGGACAGGACTAGCTTTCTTT.

The gene calls are TRBV20-1 and TRBJ2-5; 8 bases match TRBD2. Germline-derived CDR1 and CDR2 are DFQATT and SNEGSKA (reference sequence). Trimming took 3 bases from V and 5 from J; bases not matched to a gene: 11. This CDR3 is built from 15 residues. CDR3 protein: CSASPLSGGGETQYF. In DNA form, the CDR3 reads TGCAGTGCTAGTCCCCTATCGGGGGGGGGCGAGACCCAGTACTTC.

This chain connects TRBV2 to TRBJ2-7; maybe TRBD1 (5 bases). The V and J ends lost 7 bases and 0 bases respectively, with 10 bases between them. CDR1 and CDR2 from the germline V gene are SNHLY and FYNNEI. This CDR3 is built from 13 residues. Here the CDR3 DNA reads TGTGCCAGCAAGGCCAGGGCCTCCTACGAGCAGTACTTC. Its translation: CASKARASYEQYF.

The rearrangement joins TRBV4-1 to TRBJ2-7; possible D gene TRBD2, 5 bases. CDR1 MGHRA and CDR2 YSYEKL come from the germline V gene. The CDR3 sequence is 14 residues long. Trimming took 9 bases from V and 5 from J, leaving 20 bases between them. The CDR3 coding sequence is TGCGCCAGTACTCGGGAACCCGAAACGGACGAGCAGTACTTC. Its translation is CASTREPETDEQYF.

The chain combines TRBV6-4 with TRBJ1-1, with 8 bases aligning to TRBD1. Germline V gene data show CDR1 as MRHNA and CDR2 as SNTAGT. The CDR3 totals 14 residues. The J segment lost 5 bases and the V segment lost 7 bases, leaving 9 bases of the junction unmatched. CDR3 DNA: TGTGCCAGCATATTTAACAGGGGGGGTACTGAAGCTTTCTTT. The encoded protein is CASIFNRGGTEAFF.

V and J are TRBV5-1 and TRBJ2-1, with TRBD2 matching 12 bases. The CDR3 extends over 19 amino acids. Germline V gene sequence: CDR1 SGHRS, CDR2 YFSETQ. V lost 3 bases to trimming and J lost 5 bases; unmatched junction nucleotides: 15. The CDR3 nucleotides are TGCGCCAGCAGCTCCAGGGCTGGACTAGCGGGAACTCGGGACAATGAGCAGTTCTTC. Protein: CASSSRAGLAGTRDNEQFF.

The rearrangement links TRBV7-3 to TRBJ2-7, with a weak D call TRBD2 (5 bases). Trimming stripped 3 bases from V and 2 bases from J, with 8 bases between. The germline V gene has CDR1 SGHTA and CDR2 FQGTGA. The CDR3 consists of 13 residues. DNA of the CDR3: TGTGCCAGCAGCTTCGAAGCGGCCTACGAGCAGTACTTC. It yields the protein CASSFEAAYEQYF.

V usage is TRBV7-9 and J usage is TRBJ2-1; TRBD2 matches at 9 bases. Looked up from germline, CDR1 is SEHNR and CDR2 is FQNEAQ (reference sequence). This CDR3 contains 17 residues. The trim removed 4 bases at V and 6 bases at J, leaving 13 bases unmatched. For the CDR3, the DNA is TGTGCCAGCAGCTACTTTAGCACCCGCGGGAGGGCCAATGAGCAGTTCTTC. Translation: CASSYFSTRGRANEQFF.

The chain carries TRBV7-9 and TRBJ2-3, with 15 bases aligning to TRBD2. This CDR3 has 16 residues. CDR1 and CDR2 (germline): SEHNR, FQNEAQ (reference sequence). The V gene end was trimmed by 6 bases and the J gene end by 5 bases; junction bases not matched to a gene: 6. The CDR3 sequence is CASSPWTSGRVDTQYF. The CDR3 region has the DNA TGTGCCAGCAGTCCCTGGACTAGCGGGAGGGTAGATACGCAGTATTTT.

This chain connects TRBV6-5 to TRBJ1-3; a weak D match, TRBD1 (5 bases). The CDR3 totals 16 residues. Trimming took off 0 bases at V and 0 bases at J, with 9 bases between the two ends. CDR1 and CDR2 (germline): MNHEY, SVGAGI. CDR3 residues: CASSYSGQISGNTIYF. The CDR3 coding sequence is TGTGCCAGCAGTTACTCGGGGCAGATCTCTGGAAACACCATATATTTT.

V and J are TRBV5-4 and TRBJ2-5; D might be TRBD2 (6 bases). V lost 2 bases and J lost 0, with 8 bases in between. Germline V gene sequence: CDR1 SGHNT, CDR2 YYREEE (reference sequence). The CDR3 spans 14 residues. CDR3 region: CASSFRGNQETQYF. The DNA for the CDR3 is TGTGCCAGCAGCTTCCGGGGGAACCAAGAGACCCAGTACTTC.

About this clone: Other DNA sequences in the same sample also yield this CDR3. The genes are TRBV6-5 and TRBJ2-1; D may be TRBD1 (6 bases). Trimming removed 8 bases at V and 0 bases at J, with 8 bases between. This CDR3 region has 13 residues. Looked up from germline, CDR1 is MNHEY and CDR2 is SVGAGI. The CDR3 is CASQGSSYNEQFF. The CDR3, as DNA: TGTGCCAGCCAGGGGAGCTCCTACAATGAGCAGTTCTTC.

V is TRBV7-3 and J is TRBJ1-6; D remains unclear. CDR1 is SGHTA and CDR2 is FQGTGA in the germline V gene. This CDR3 region has 16 residues. V was shortened by 4 bases and J by 9 bases, with 19 bases between the two germline ends. The CDR3 coding sequence is TGTGCCAGCAGCTCCTCGCGGGCGGGGTTCGGTTCACCCCTCCACTTT. It encodes CASSSSRAGFGSPLHF.

The CDR3 DNA is TGTGCCAGCAGTTTATCCGGCGAGCAGTACTTC. Protein sequence: CASSLSGEQYF. The chain uses TRBV28 and TRBJ2-7, with D unresolved. CDR3 length equals 11 residues. V lost 1 base, J lost 6 bases, and 4 bases lay in between. CDR1 and CDR2 (germline): MDHEN, SYDVKM.

The V call is TRBV14, the J call TRBJ1-6; D unresolved. The germline V gene has CDR1 SGHDN and CDR2 FVKESK. The CDR3 sequence is 14 residues long. Trimming took off 4 bases at V and 4 bases at J, with 8 bases between the two ends. The CDR3 protein is CASSLRGYNSPLHF. In DNA form, the CDR3 reads TGTGCCAGCAGCCTTCGCGGATATAATTCACCCCTCCACTTT.

This clone was counted only a few times. The chain is built from TRBV10-2 and TRBJ2-7, with TRBD1 matching 12 bases. The trim removed 4 bases at V and 5 bases at J, leaving 3 bases unmatched. Germline CDR1 and CDR2: WSHSY and SAAADI. CDR3 length: 14 amino acids. CDR3 nucleotides: TGCGCCAGCAGTGCTGGGACAGGGGGCCACGAGCAGTACTTC. Translating it yields CASSAGTGGHEQYF.